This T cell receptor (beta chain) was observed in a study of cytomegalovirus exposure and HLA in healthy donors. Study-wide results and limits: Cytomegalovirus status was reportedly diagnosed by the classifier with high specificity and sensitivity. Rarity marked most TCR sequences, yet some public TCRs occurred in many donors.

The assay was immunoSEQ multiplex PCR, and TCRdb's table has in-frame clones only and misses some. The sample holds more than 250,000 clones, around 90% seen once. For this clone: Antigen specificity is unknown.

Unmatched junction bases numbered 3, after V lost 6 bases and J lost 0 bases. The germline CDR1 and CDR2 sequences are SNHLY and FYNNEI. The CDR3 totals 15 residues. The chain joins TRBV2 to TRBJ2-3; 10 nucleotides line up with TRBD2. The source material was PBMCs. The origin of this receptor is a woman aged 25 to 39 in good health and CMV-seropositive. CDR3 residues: CASSLAGASTDTQYF. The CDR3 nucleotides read TGTGCCAGCAGCCTAGCGGGGGCTAGCACAGATACGCAGTATTTT.